Presented here are 6 T cell receptor beta chains from one specimen sequenced in a study of response to subunit inactivated influenza vaccine. Each CDR3 protein is one row after TCRdb ran MiXCR on the RT-PCR reads. The repertoire holds a few hundred thousand distinct CDR3 sequences, with 20% to 25% as singletons. The sequenced sample was PBMCs from blood, obtained about 20 months after vaccination. The origin of the receptors is a man between 50 and 69 years old who received an inactivated influenza vaccine.

The genes are TRBV29-1 and TRBJ2-1; 8 positions agree with TRBD2. In germline, CDR1 is SQVTM, CDR2 ANQGSEA. The V segment lost 1 base and the J segment 0 bases; nucleotides outside the gene matches: 11. This CDR3 contains 18 residues. Here the CDR3 DNA reads TGCAGCGTTGAAGTTGTTCTAGCGGGTGTCAGCTCCTACAATGAGCAGTTCTTC. It translates to CSVEVVLAGVSSYNEQFF.

With regard to this clonotype: Without the conserved terminal phenylalanine or tryptophan, this CDR3 likely stems from a read error. The DNA is left out, because the CDR3 cannot be placed on it with certainty; the CDR3 is given as TCRdb lists it. The chain combines TRBV25-1 with TRBJ1-2. Inclusive of both ends, the CDR3 amounts to 10 amino acids. Germline V CDR1 and CDR2: MGHDK, SYGVNS. The CDR3 region is CASSAPRPRS.

This clonotype showed up just a few times. The chain recombines TRBV6-1 with TRBJ1-2; no clear D gene. The V gene's germline CDR1 is MNHNS and CDR2 SASEGT. V lost 2 bases and J lost 6, with 1 base in between. This CDR3 has 10 residues. CDR3 DNA sequence: TGTGCCAGCAGTGAAAATGGCTACACCTTC. It specifies CASSENGYTF.

The genes are TRBV24-1 and TRBJ2-6; D is undetermined. This CDR3 comprises 15 residues. Deletions cut 9 bases from V and 0 bases from J, with 11 bases between. The germline CDR1 and CDR2 sequences are KGHDR and SFDVKD. DNA of the CDR3: TGTGCCACCGCCTCTGACATCTCTGGGGCCAACGTCCTGACTTTC. Protein: CATASDISGANVLTF.

CDR3 sequence (DNA): TGCAGCGGGGGGACTAGCACAGATACGCAGTATTTT. The encoded protein is CSGGTSTDTQYF. The rearrangement joins TRBV29-1 to TRBJ2-3; the D gene is possibly TRBD2 (6 bases). Germline CDR1 SQVTM, CDR2 ANQGSEA. The V end lost 7 bases, the J end lost 0 bases, and 8 bases lay between the germline ends. CDR3 size: 12 residues.

This clonotype occurred a few times. This chain uses TRBV7-9 with TRBJ1-2, with D perhaps TRBD1 (6 bases). Germline CDR1 is SEHNR and CDR2 is FQNEAQ (reference sequence). Trimming took off 1 base at V and 4 bases at J, with 13 bases between the two ends. The CDR3 extends over 15 amino acids. CDR3 DNA: TGTGCCAGCAGCTTAGAGATCAGGGGCGTCTATGGCTACACCTTC. It specifies CASSLEIRGVYGYTF. Full variable domain (outside the CDR3, taken from reference TRBV7-9 and TRBJ1-2): DTGVSQNPRHKITKRGQNVTFRCDPISEHNRLYWYRQTLGQGPEFLTYFQNEAQLEKSRLLSDRFSAERPKGSFSTLEIQRTEQGDSAMYLCASSLEIRGVYGYTFGSGTRLTVV.